These 14 T cell receptor beta chains originate from one sample sequenced in a study of siplizumab effects on memory and regulatory T cells. The assay was immunoSEQ multiplex PCR, and TCRdb's table has in-frame clones only and misses some. The table lists fewer than 120,000 clones, roughly 90% of them singletons. Input material: CD4+ T cells sorted from blood. The origin of the receptors is a human donor in good health.

This clone was seen only once. This rearrangement joins TRBV7-9 to TRBJ1-2; D call uncertain. This CDR3 spans 12 amino acids. The V end lost 1 base, the J end lost 5 bases, and 5 bases lay between the germline ends. CDR1 and CDR2 (germline): SEHNR, FQNEAQ (reference sequence). This CDR3 reads CASSLGGYGYTF. The CDR3 nucleotides are TGTGCCAGCAGCTTAGGAGGGTATGGCTACACCTTC.

This chain uses TRBV5-8 with TRBJ2-5; possible D gene TRBD1, 7 bases. Germline assignment: CDR1 SGHTS and CDR2 YDEGEE. This CDR3 has 13 residues. V shed 10 bases and J shed 5 bases, with 18 bases lying between them. The CDR3, as DNA: TGTGCCGAAATGGAGGGGGCGAGTGAGACCCAGTACTTC. Amino acid sequence: CAEMEGASETQYF.

The V and J genes are TRBV5-1 and TRBJ1-2, with D unresolved. CDR3 size: 14 residues. V shed 0 bases and J shed 4 bases, with 10 bases lying between them. Germline CDR1 and CDR2: SGHRS and YFSETQ. The CDR3 loop is CASSLEQVAYGYTF. For the CDR3, the DNA is TGCGCCAGCAGCTTGGAGCAGGTGGCCTATGGCTACACCTTC.

The V gene is TRBV7-9, the J gene TRBJ2-2; 8 nucleotides agree with TRBD1. Germline V gives CDR1 SEHNR, CDR2 FQNEAQ (reference sequence). CDR3 length: 15 residues. J gave up 3 bases and V 2 bases, and 2 bases lay outside the gene matches. The CDR3 protein is CASSLRRGHTGELFF. DNA for the CDR3: TGTGCCAGCAGCTTACGCAGGGGGCACACCGGGGAGCTGTTTTTT. Full variable domain (remainder filled in from reference TRBV7-9 and TRBJ2-2): DTGVSQNPRHKITKRGQNVTFRCDPISEHNRLYWYRQTLGQGPEFLTYFQNEAQLEKSRLLSDRFSAERPKGSFSTLEIQRTEQGDSAMYLCASSLRRGHTGELFFGEGSRLTVL.

V is TRBV19 and J is TRBJ2-1; D remains ambiguous. The germline V gene encodes CDR1 LNHDA and CDR2 SQIVND (reference sequence). The CDR3 is 12 residues long. Trimming cost V 6 bases and J 6 bases, with 9 bases left between them. The CDR3 DNA reads as TGTGCCAGTAGCCGGAGCCTCAATGAGCAGTTCTTC. Translated, it gives CASSRSLNEQFF.

The rearrangement uses TRBV4-1 and TRBJ1-2; no clear D. V lost 4 bases to trimming and J lost 7 bases, with 16 bases between them. CDR3 length: 14 amino acids. In germline, CDR1 is MGHRA, CDR2 YSYEKL. CDR3 sequence: CASSRMNLGGGYTF. The CDR3 nucleotides are TGCGCCAGCAGCCGGATGAACCTAGGAGGTGGCTACACCTTC.

The chain uses TRBV19 and TRBJ1-1; TRBD1 is a possible D gene (6 bases). Trimming pared 1 base from V and 4 bases from J, leaving 13 bases between. The CDR3 is made up of 15 amino acids. From germline, CDR1 is LNHDA and CDR2 SQIVND (reference sequence). The CDR3 region is CASSIALGGATEAFF. CDR3 nucleotide sequence: TGTGCCAGTAGTATAGCCCTGGGGGGGGCCACTGAAGCTTTCTTT.

The V and J genes are TRBV9 and TRBJ1-5; TRBD1 is a possible D gene (6 bases). CDR1 SGDLS and CDR2 YYNGEE come from the germline V gene. This CDR3 contains 14 residues. V shed 0 bases and J shed 6 bases, with 10 bases lying between them. CDR3 nucleotides: TGTGCCAGCAGCGTAGGACAGGCCGGTCAGCCCCAGCATTTT. Its protein is CASSVGQAGQPQHF. Complete variable domain (other parts from reference TRBV9 and TRBJ1-5): DSGVTQTPKHLITATGQRVTLRCSPRSGDLSVYWYQQSLDQGLQFLIQYYNGEERAKGNILERFSAQQFPDLHSELNLSSLELGDSALYFCASSVGQAGQPQHFGDGTRLSIL.

The rearrangement uses TRBV6-6 and TRBJ2-7, with TRBD1 matching 8 bases. CDR1 is MNHNY, CDR2 SVGAGI, per germline (reference sequence). Trimming took 6 bases from V and 3 from J; bases not matched to a gene: 7. The CDR3 is made up of 14 amino acids. As DNA, the CDR3 is TGTGCCAGCAGCCACGGACAGGGAATCTACGAGCAGTACTTC. Its translation is CASSHGQGIYEQYF.

V and J are TRBV6-1 and TRBJ2-7; 7 bases align to TRBD2. After removal of 4 bases from V and 3 bases from J, the junction contained 12 bases not matched to a gene. From germline, CDR1 is MNHNS and CDR2 SASEGT. This CDR3 contains 16 residues. The chain's CDR3 is CASSAPRGGQSYEQYF. The CDR3 nucleotides read TGTGCCAGCAGTGCTCCTCGGGGAGGGCAAAGCTACGAGCAGTACTTC.

CDR3 amino acids: CASSDAASGKHEQFF. The CDR3 DNA follows: TGTGCCAGCAGTGATGCGGCTAGCGGCAAACATGAGCAGTTCTTC. This chain links TRBV2 with TRBJ2-1; 7 bases line up with TRBD2. J was trimmed by 8 bases and V by 3 bases; bases with no gene match: 10. The CDR3 spans 15 residues. From germline, CDR1 is SNHLY and CDR2 FYNNEI. The whole variable domain, remainder taken from reference TRBV2 and TRBJ2-1, is EPEVTQTPSHQVTQMGQEVILRCVPISNHLYFYWYRQILGQKVEFLVSFYNNEISEKSEIFDDQFSVERPDGSNFTLKIRSTKLEDSAMYFCASSDAASGKHEQFFGPGTRLTVL.

The chain recombines TRBV2 with TRBJ2-5; TRBD1 matches at 7 bases. The CDR3 runs to 15 residues. Looked up from germline, CDR1 is SNHLY and CDR2 is FYNNEI. After removal of 6 bases from V and 5 bases from J, the junction contained 12 bases not matched to a gene. CDR3 residues: CASSENTGVRETQYF. The DNA for the CDR3 is TGTGCCAGCAGCGAAAATACAGGGGTTCGGGAGACCCAGTACTTC.

The chain links TRBV25-1 to TRBJ2-1; TRBD1 agrees at 10 bases. Unmatched junction bases numbered 4, after V lost 6 bases and J lost 5 bases. From germline, CDR1 is MGHDK and CDR2 SYGVNS. This CDR3 region has 14 residues. The CDR3 here is CASSGTGAHNEQFF. The CDR3 DNA reads TGTGCCAGCAGCGGGACAGGGGCTCACAATGAGCAGTTCTTC.

This sequence joins TRBV10-1 and TRBJ2-7; 7 bases agree with TRBD1. CDR3 size: 14 residues. The germline V gene has CDR1 WNHNN and CDR2 SYGVQD (reference sequence). The V and J ends lost 11 bases and 1 base, in that order; junction bases with no gene match: 11. CDR3 nucleotides: TGCGCCTCAACGGCGGACAGGTCATCCTACGAGCAGTACTTC. It is translated as CASTADRSSYEQYF.